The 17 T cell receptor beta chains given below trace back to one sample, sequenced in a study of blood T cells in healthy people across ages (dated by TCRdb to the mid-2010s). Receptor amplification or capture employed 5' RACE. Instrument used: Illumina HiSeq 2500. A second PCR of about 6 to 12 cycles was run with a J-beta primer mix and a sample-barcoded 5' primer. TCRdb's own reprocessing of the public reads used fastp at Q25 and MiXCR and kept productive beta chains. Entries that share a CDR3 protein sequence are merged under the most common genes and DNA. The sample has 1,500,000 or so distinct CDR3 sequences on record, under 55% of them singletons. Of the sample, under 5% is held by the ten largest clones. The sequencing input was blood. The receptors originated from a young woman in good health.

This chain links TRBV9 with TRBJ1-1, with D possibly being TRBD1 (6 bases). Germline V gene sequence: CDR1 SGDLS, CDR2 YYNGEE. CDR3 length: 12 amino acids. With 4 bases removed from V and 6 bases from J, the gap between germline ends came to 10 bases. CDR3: CASSQGGAEAFF. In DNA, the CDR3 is TGTGCCAGCAGCCAAGGGGGGGCTGAAGCTTTCTTT.

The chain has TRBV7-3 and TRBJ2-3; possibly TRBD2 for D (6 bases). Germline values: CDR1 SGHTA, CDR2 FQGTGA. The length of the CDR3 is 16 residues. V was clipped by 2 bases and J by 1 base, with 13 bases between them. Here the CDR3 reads CASSLARELGTDTQYF. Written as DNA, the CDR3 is TGTGCCAGCAGCTTAGCCCGGGAGCTGGGCACAGATACGCAGTATTTT. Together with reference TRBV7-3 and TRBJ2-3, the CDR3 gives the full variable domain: GAGVSQTPSNKVTEKGKYVELRCDPISGHTALYWYRQSLGQGPEFLIYFQGTGAADDSGLPNDRFFAVRPEGSVSTLKIQRTERGDSAVYLCASSLARELGTDTQYFGPGTRLTVL.

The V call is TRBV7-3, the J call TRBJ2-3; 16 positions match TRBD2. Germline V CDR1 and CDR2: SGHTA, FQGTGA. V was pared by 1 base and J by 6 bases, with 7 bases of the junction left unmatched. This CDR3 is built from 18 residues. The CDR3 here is CASSLSLGLAGGSDTQYF. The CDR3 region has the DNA TGTGCCAGCAGCTTAAGTTTGGGACTAGCGGGAGGGTCGGATACGCAGTATTTT.

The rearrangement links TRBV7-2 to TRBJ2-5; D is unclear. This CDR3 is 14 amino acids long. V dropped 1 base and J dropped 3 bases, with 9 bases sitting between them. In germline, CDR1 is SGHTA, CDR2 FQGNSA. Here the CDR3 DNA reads TGTGCCAGCAGCTTAGTAGTCCTCGAAGAGACCCAGTACTTC. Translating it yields CASSLVVLEETQYF.

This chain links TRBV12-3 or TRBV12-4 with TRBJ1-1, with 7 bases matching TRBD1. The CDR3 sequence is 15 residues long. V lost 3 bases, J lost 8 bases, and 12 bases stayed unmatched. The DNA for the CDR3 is TGTGCCAGCAGTTTCCTCTGGACAGGCGGAAGCGAAGCTTTCTTT. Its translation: CASSFLWTGGSEAFF.

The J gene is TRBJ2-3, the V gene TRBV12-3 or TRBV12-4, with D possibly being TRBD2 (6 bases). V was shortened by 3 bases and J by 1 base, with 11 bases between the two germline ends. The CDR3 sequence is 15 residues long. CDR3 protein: CASSFPWGGTDTQYF. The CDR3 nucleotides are TGTGCCAGCAGTTTTCCGTGGGGGGGCACAGATACGCAGTATTTT.

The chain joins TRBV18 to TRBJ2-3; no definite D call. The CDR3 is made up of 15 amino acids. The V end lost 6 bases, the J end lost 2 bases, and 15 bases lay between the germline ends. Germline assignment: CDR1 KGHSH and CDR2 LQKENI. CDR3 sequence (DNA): TGTGCCAGCTCCATCATGTCCCGGACCACAGATACGCAGTATTTT. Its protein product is CASSIMSRTTDTQYF. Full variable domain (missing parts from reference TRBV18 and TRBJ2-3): NAGVMQNPRHLVRRRGQEARLRCSPMKGHSHVYWYRQLPEEGLKFMVYLQKENIIDESGMPKERFSAEFPKEGPSILRIQQVVRGDSAAYFCASSIMSRTTDTQYFGPGTRLTVL.

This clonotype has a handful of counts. Here the CDR3 reads CASSPYDRGLDQPQHF. The DNA for the CDR3 is TGTGCCAGCAGCCCTTATGACAGGGGCCTGGATCAGCCCCAGCATTTT. This sequence joins TRBV9 and TRBJ1-5; 8 bases map to TRBD1. Germline V gene data show CDR1 as SGDLS and CDR2 as YYNGEE. V lost 4 bases, J lost 5 bases, and 11 bases stayed unmatched. The CDR3 sequence is 16 residues long.

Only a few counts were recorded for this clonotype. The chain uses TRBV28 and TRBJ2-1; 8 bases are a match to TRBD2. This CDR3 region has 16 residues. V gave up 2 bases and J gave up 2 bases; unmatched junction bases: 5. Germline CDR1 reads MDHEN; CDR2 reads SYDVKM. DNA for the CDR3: TGTGCCAGCAGTTTACCCGGACTAGCTGCCTACAATGAGCAGTTCTTC. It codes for CASSLPGLAAYNEQFF.

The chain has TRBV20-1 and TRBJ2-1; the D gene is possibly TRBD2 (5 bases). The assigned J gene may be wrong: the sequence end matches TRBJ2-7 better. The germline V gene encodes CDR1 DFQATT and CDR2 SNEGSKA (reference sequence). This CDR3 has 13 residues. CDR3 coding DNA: TGCAGTGCGGAGAGGGAGTCCTACAATGAGCAGTACTTC. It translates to CSAERESYNEQYF.

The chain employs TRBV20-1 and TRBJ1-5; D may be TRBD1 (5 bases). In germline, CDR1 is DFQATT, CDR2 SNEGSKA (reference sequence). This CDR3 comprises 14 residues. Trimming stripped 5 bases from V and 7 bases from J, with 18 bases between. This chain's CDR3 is CSAQKGQGRQPQHF. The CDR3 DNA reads TGCAGTGCTCAGAAAGGGCAGGGCAGACAGCCCCAGCATTTT.

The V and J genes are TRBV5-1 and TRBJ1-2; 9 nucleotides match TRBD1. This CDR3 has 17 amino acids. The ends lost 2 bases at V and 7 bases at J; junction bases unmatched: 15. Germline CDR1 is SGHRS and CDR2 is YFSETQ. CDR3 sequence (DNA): TGCGCCAGCAGCTTAGTCCTGCCGGGACAGGGAGACGGTGGCTACACCTTC. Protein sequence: CASSLVLPGQGDGGYTF.

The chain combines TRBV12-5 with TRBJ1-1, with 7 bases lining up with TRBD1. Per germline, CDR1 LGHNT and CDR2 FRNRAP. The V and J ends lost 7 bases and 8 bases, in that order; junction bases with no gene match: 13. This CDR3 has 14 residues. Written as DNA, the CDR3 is TGTGCTAGTGTTAAGCAAAGACAGGGCGAAGAAGCTTTCTTT. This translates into CASVKQRQGEEAFF.

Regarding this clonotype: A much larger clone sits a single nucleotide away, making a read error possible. The CDR3 sequence: CVSSQVAGDRTDTQYF. The DNA of the CDR3 is TGCGTCAGCAGCCAGGTAGCGGGGGACCGCACAGATACGCAGTATTTT. The V and J genes are TRBV4-3 and TRBJ2-3, with 9 bases fitting TRBD2. The germline CDR1 and CDR2 sequences are LGHNA and YSLEER. This CDR3 comprises 16 residues.

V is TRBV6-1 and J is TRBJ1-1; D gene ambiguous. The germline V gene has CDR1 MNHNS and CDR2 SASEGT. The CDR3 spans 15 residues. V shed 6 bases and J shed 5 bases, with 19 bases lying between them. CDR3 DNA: TGTGCCAGCAGCGATCTTGTTAACCGAGGGACTGAAGCTTTCTTT. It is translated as CASSDLVNRGTEAFF.

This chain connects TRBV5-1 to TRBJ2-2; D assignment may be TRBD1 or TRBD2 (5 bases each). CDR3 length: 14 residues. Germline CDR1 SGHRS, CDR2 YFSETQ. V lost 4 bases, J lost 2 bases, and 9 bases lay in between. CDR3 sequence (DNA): TGCGCCAGCAGCCGGGGACCTAACACCGGGGAGCTGTTTTTT. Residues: CASSRGPNTGELFF.

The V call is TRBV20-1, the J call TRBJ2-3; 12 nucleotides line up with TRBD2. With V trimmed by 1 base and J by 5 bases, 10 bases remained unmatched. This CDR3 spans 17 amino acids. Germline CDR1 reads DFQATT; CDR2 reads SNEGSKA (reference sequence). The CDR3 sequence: CSARARLAGEFVDTQYF. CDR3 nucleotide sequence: TGCAGTGCTAGAGCCCGACTAGCGGGAGAGTTTGTAGATACGCAGTATTTT.